This T cell receptor beta chain was sequenced during a study of regulatory T cells in long-lasting Graves disease. This clonotype was seen only once. Libraries of TCR beta came from iRepertoire HTBI primers plus Arm-PCR of CDR3 regions. TCRdb redid the calling of the multiplex PCR reads with MiXCR, one entry per CDR3 protein. The sample has fewer than 450,000 distinct CDR3 sequences; approximately 16% are singletons. The junction had 19 bases not matched to a gene; V was cut back by 3 bases and J by 4 bases. The CDR3 has 20 amino acids. The germline V gene encodes CDR1 DFQATT and CDR2 SNEGSKA (reference sequence). The time point is: newly diagnosed GD, antithyroid drugs for less than 3 months. PBMC RNA was the source of the TCR library. The data also belong to a second study, concerning T cells in Graves' hyperthyroidism and ophthalmopathy.

Sequenced material: peripheral blood mononuclear cells (PBMCs), taken at new diagnosis, from a patient treated with antithyroid drugs. This chain links TRBV20-1 with TRBJ2-1; 12 nucleotides line up with TRBD2. The source of this sequence is a woman aged 35 to 49 with Graves disease. This CDR3 reads CSARTSEGLAGLSSYNEQFF. The DNA of the CDR3 is TGCAGTGCTAGGACGAGCGAGGGACTAGCGGGCCTTAGTAGTTACAATGAGCAGTTCTTC.